The clone carrying this T cell receptor (beta chain) was found once. What it recognizes is unknown. The same CDR3 is also encoded by other DNA sequences in this sample. The data originate from a study of shared clonotypes between healthy human individuals. General observations from the study: Represented genetic and exposure-history diversity was restricted by having few donors.

Generated by immunoSEQ multiplex PCR, the TCRdb table keeps only in-frame clones and is missing some. The repertoire holds 2.3 million or so clones, with approximately 95% as singletons. Sequencing used naive CD4+ T cells from PBMCs. Subset noted: CD45RA+ positively selected. The clonotype originates from a man younger than 35 in good health. Some clones in this sample may be carry-over from other donors' samples.

CDR3 sequence: CASSYGGGNTEAFF. The CDR3 nucleotides are TGTGCCAGCAGTTACGGGGGTGGGAACACTGAAGCTTTCTTT. This chain joins TRBV6-5 and TRBJ1-1, with D possibly matching TRBD1 (5 bases). V lost 2 bases to trimming and J lost 1 base, with 8 bases between them. CDR1 and CDR2 (germline): MNHEY, SVGAGI. The CDR3 sequence is 14 residues long.